These 32 T cell receptor beta chains share one sample of origin, sequenced in a study of blood T cell repertoires in COVID-19. Using immunoSEQ multiplex PCR, the repertoire was profiled, and TCRdb retains in-frame clones only, with some absent. Among approximately 130,000 clones listed, 60% to 85% were seen once. Sequencing was performed on peripheral blood. These receptors were taken from a man aged 80 or over with acute or convalescent COVID-19.

V gene TRBV30 combines with J gene TRBJ2-6, with a possible D match to TRBD1 (5 bases). The CDR3 is 18 amino acids. V dropped 0 bases and J dropped 0 bases, with 15 bases sitting between them. CDR1 and CDR2 (germline): GTSNPN, SVGIG (reference sequence). This CDR3 is CAWSVKRTRLSGANVLTF. CDR3 bases: TGTGCCTGGAGTGTGAAAAGGACACGGCTCTCTGGGGCCAACGTCCTGACTTTC.

This clone was observed a single time. The chain uses TRBV6-4 and TRBJ1-2; TRBD1 might be the D (5 bases). Trimming removed 2 bases at V and 2 bases at J, with 12 bases between. This CDR3 is 15 amino acids long. Germline V gene lookup returns CDR1 MRHNA and CDR2 SNTAGT. The CDR3 nucleotides are TGTGCCAGCAGTGACACTCATCAGGGAAACTATGGCTACACCTTC. The encoded protein is CASSDTHQGNYGYTF.

The chain recombines TRBV7-9 with TRBJ2-7; TRBD1 agrees at 9 bases. Trimming removed 4 bases from V and 4 bases from J; junction bases left unmatched: 5. CDR3 size: 14 residues. CDR1 and CDR2 (germline): SEHNR, FQNEAQ (reference sequence). The CDR3 nucleotides read TGTGCCAGCAGCTCCGGGACAGGGAAATACGAGCAGTACTTC. Encoded protein: CASSSGTGKYEQYF.

CDR3 sequence reads: CASSEQGAGEQYF. The CDR3 nucleotides are TGTGCCAGCAGTGAGCAGGGGGCAGGCGAGCAGTACTTC. The V gene is TRBV6-1, the J gene TRBJ2-7; 8 bases are a match to TRBD1. The germline gives CDR1 MNHNS, CDR2 SASEGT. The CDR3 is made up of 13 amino acids. Unmatched junction bases numbered 4, after V lost 3 bases and J lost 6 bases.

The chain employs TRBV2 and TRBJ2-5; TRBD2 is a possible D gene (7 bases). The V end lost 4 bases, the J end lost 1 base, and 16 bases lay between the germline ends. This CDR3 region has 16 residues. Germline lookup yields CDR1 SNHLY and CDR2 FYNNEI. CDR3 coding DNA: TGTGCCAGCAGTGTGCCCCTGGGGGGGCCCCAAGAGACCCAGTACTTC. It yields the protein CASSVPLGGPQETQYF.

The rearrangement uses TRBV24-1 and TRBJ2-7, with a possible D match to TRBD2 (6 bases). V was shortened by 2 bases and J by 0 bases, with 10 bases between the two germline ends. The length of the CDR3 is 15 residues. Germline CDR1 KGHDR, CDR2 SFDVKD. Written as DNA, the CDR3 is TGTGCCACCAGTGATTCCGGGGGTCCCTCCTACGAGCAGTACTTC. Translation: CATSDSGGPSYEQYF.

This clone was detected only once. The chain recombines TRBV3-1 (or the pseudogene TRBV3-2) with TRBJ1-1; a possible D gene is TRBD1 (6 bases). CDR3 length: 13 amino acids. CDR1 LGHDT and CDR2 YNNKEL come from the germline V gene (reference sequence). Trimming took off 5 bases at V and 5 bases at J, with 12 bases between the two ends. DNA for the CDR3: TGTGCCAGCAGCGAACAGGGAGTAACTGAAGCTTTCTTT. It specifies CASSEQGVTEAFF.

The chain carries TRBV5-4 and TRBJ2-7; TRBD1 matches 10 bases. The CDR3 runs 14 residues. The J segment lost 7 bases and the V segment lost 4 bases, leaving 8 bases of the junction unmatched. The germline V gene has CDR1 SGHNT and CDR2 YYREEE (reference sequence). The CDR3 region has the DNA TGTGCCAGCAGCCCGACAGACAGGGGGCAAGAGCAGTACTTC. Protein product: CASSPTDRGQEQYF.

J is TRBJ2-7 and V is TRBV6-2 or TRBV6-3, with D uncertain. The V and J ends lost 5 bases and 4 bases respectively, with 6 bases between them. In germline, CDR1 is MNHEY, CDR2 SVGEGT. The CDR3 covers 11 residues. CDR3 nucleotide sequence: TGTGCCAGCAGTCCCTTATACGAGCAGTACTTC. Encoded protein: CASSPLYEQYF.

CDR3 sequence reads: CASSLGTGRKAEAFF. DNA for the CDR3: TGTGCCAGCAGTTTGGGGACAGGTAGGAAGGCTGAAGCTTTCTTT. The rearrangement joins TRBV28 to TRBJ1-1; the match to TRBD1 covers 8 bases. J lost 6 bases, V lost 3 bases, and 9 bases had no gene match. This CDR3 has 15 residues. The germline V gene has CDR1 MDHEN and CDR2 SYDVKM.

The chain uses TRBV7-3 and TRBJ2-1; D uncertain. Looked up from germline, CDR1 is SGHTA and CDR2 is FQGTGA. The CDR3 spans 15 residues. The V end lost 2 bases, the J end lost 0 bases, and 8 bases lay between the germline ends. The DNA of the CDR3 is TGTGCCAGCAGCTTAGAGGTGAGCTCCTACAATGAGCAGTTCTTC. The encoded protein is CASSLEVSSYNEQFF.

The J gene is TRBJ1-1, the V gene TRBV5-6; no clear D. V lost 4 bases to trimming and J lost 0 bases, with 10 bases between them. The CDR3 is 14 amino acids. Germline lookup yields CDR1 SGHDT and CDR2 YYEEEE. The CDR3 DNA sequence: TGTGCCAGCAGCGGCGGACTCGTGAACACTGAAGCTTTCTTT. Protein: CASSGGLVNTEAFF.

This clone was counted a few times. The chain couples TRBV4-2 to TRBJ1-3; 9 bases agree with TRBD1. The ends lost 4 bases at V and 4 bases at J; junction bases unmatched: 20. Germline CDR1 is LGHNA and CDR2 is YNFKEQ. This CDR3 contains 20 residues. The CDR3 protein is CASSRLTGGTGFFSGNTIYF. CDR3 DNA: TGTGCCAGCAGCCGCCTAACAGGGGGCACCGGCTTCTTTTCCGGAAACACCATATATTTT.

This clone was picked up one time. The V and J genes are TRBV12-3 or TRBV12-4 and TRBJ2-5; D not certain. Trimming removed 2 bases at V and 8 bases at J, with 6 bases between. The length of the CDR3 is 11 residues. The CDR3 here is CASSLRETQYF. The DNA for the CDR3 is TGTGCCAGCAGTTTACGAGAAACCCAGTACTTC.

Note on this clone: The identical CDR3 is also encoded by other nucleotide sequences in the sample. In DNA form, the CDR3 reads TGTGCCAGCAGTCCTGGACAGGGGGGCTACACCTTC. It is translated as CASSPGQGGYTF. This sequence joins TRBV12-3 or TRBV12-4 and TRBJ1-2; TRBD1 matches 9 bases. CDR3 length: 12 residues. V lost 5 bases and J lost 8; bases outside the gene matches: 3.

The sample holds a few counts of this clone. This same CDR3 is encoded by further DNA sequences in the sample. The chain has TRBV7-9 and TRBJ1-2; 7 bases are shared with TRBD1. The CDR3 is 13 residues long. Germline V gene sequence: CDR1 SEHNR, CDR2 FQNEAQ (reference sequence). J gave up 7 bases and V 1 base, and 3 bases lay outside the gene matches. Here the CDR3 reads CASSLGQGGGYTF. The CDR3 DNA reads as TGTGCCAGCAGCTTAGGACAGGGTGGTGGCTACACCTTC.

The CDR3 loop reads CASSTRDSNWADTQYF. As DNA, the CDR3 is TGTGCCAGTAGTACCCGGGACAGCAACTGGGCAGATACGCAGTATTTT. This chain uses TRBV19 with TRBJ2-3; TRBD1 matches at 7 bases. The CDR3 runs to 16 residues. Germline-derived CDR1 and CDR2 are LNHDA and SQIVND (reference sequence). Trimming removed 4 bases from V and 4 bases from J; junction bases left unmatched: 11.

The chain links TRBV7-2 to TRBJ1-6; D unclear. Germline CDR1 is SGHTA and CDR2 is FQGNSA. Between the trimmed V and J ends, which lost 5 bases and 5 bases, there was a span of 10 bases. The CDR3 sequence is 14 residues long. CDR3 protein: CASSPQLNNSPLHF. The CDR3 nucleotides are TGTGCCAGCAGCCCACAGTTAAATAATTCACCCCTCCACTTT.

The rearrangement uses TRBV2 and TRBJ1-1; 7 bases align to TRBD1. The length of the CDR3 is 11 residues. The V gene's germline CDR1 is SNHLY and CDR2 FYNNEI. V lost 6 bases and J lost 9; bases outside the gene matches: 4. The CDR3 DNA reads as TGTGCCAGCAGAGGGACAGTGCAAGCTTTCTTT. Protein: CASRGTVQAFF.

V is TRBV29-1 and J is TRBJ1-3; D not certain. V gave up 8 bases and J gave up 3 bases, with 8 bases separating them. CDR1 and CDR2 (germline): SQVTM, ANQGSEA. The CDR3 has 11 amino acids. The CDR3 reads CSFTGGNTIYF. CDR3 in DNA: TGCAGCTTTACGGGTGGAAACACCATATATTTT.

The chain employs TRBV4-3 and TRBJ2-1; 9 bases are shared with TRBD1. V shed 0 bases and J 10 bases; nucleotides not matched to a gene: 4. Germline loops: CDR1 LGHNA, CDR2 YSLEER. There are 14 residues in the CDR3. In nucleotides, the CDR3 is TGCGCCAGCAGCCAAGATGACAGGGGGGACGAGCAGTTCTTC. Translation: CASSQDDRGDEQFF.

The genes are TRBV7-9 and TRBJ1-2; no clear D gene. The V end lost 0 bases, the J end lost 8 bases, and 19 bases lay between the germline ends. This CDR3 has 16 residues. Germline CDR1 reads SEHNR; CDR2 reads FQNEAQ (reference sequence). CDR3 nucleotides: TGTGCCAGCAGCTTAGCGGCTGGCGGCCCTACCAGCGGCTACACCTTC. This gives the protein CASSLAAGGPTSGYTF.

This clone occurred a few times. The chain carries TRBV28 and TRBJ2-7, with a weak D call TRBD1 (6 bases). Trimming stripped 5 bases from V and 0 bases from J, with 14 bases between. This CDR3 comprises 15 residues. Germline assignment: CDR1 MDHEN and CDR2 SYDVKM. In DNA, the CDR3 is TGTGCCAGCAGTCAGACAGGAATCTTCTCCTACGAGCAGTACTTC. It codes for CASSQTGIFSYEQYF. The entire variable domain, with the rest obtained from reference TRBV28 and TRBJ2-7, is as follows: DVKVTQSSRYLVKRTGEKVFLECVQDMDHENMFWYRQDPGLGLRLIYFSYDVKMKEKGDIPEGYSVSREKKERFSLILESASTNQTSMYLCASSQTGIFSYEQYFGPGTRLTVT.

The J gene is TRBJ1-1, the V gene TRBV12-3 or TRBV12-4; D gene ambiguous. The CDR3 totals 13 residues. Trimming took off 0 bases at V and 3 bases at J, with 5 bases between the two ends. CDR3 amino acids: CASSLAQDTEAFF. The DNA of the CDR3 is TGTGCCAGCAGTTTAGCGCAGGACACTGAAGCTTTCTTT.

The rearrangement uses TRBV9 and TRBJ1-5, with D tentatively TRBD1 (6 bases). The CDR3 extends over 14 amino acids. V dropped 5 bases and J dropped 2 bases, with 11 bases sitting between them. From germline, CDR1 is SGDLS and CDR2 YYNGEE. The CDR3 loop reads CASSQGIGNQPQHF. The DNA of the CDR3 is TGTGCCAGCAGTCAGGGGATTGGCAATCAGCCCCAGCATTTT.

The J gene is TRBJ1-2, the V gene TRBV6-5, with D tentatively TRBD1 (6 bases). V dropped 8 bases and J dropped 4 bases, with 17 bases sitting between them. CDR3 size: 14 residues. The V gene's germline CDR1 is MNHEY and CDR2 SVGAGI. Here the CDR3 reads CASLSQQGAYGYTF. The DNA of the CDR3 is TGTGCCAGCCTTAGCCAACAGGGCGCCTATGGCTACACCTTC.

The chain couples TRBV10-3 to TRBJ1-2, with D uncertain. Between the trimmed V and J ends, which lost 8 bases and 2 bases, there was a span of 6 bases. CDR1 and CDR2 from the germline V gene are ENHRY and SYGVKD. The CDR3 runs 11 residues. CDR3 in amino acids: CAIGQNYGYTF. The CDR3 nucleotides read TGTGCCATCGGCCAGAACTATGGCTACACCTTC.

The chain employs TRBV7-2 and TRBJ2-1, with TRBD2 matching 10 bases. This CDR3 region has 16 residues. Germline assignment: CDR1 SGHTA and CDR2 FQGNSA. The ends lost 4 bases at V and 9 bases at J; junction bases unmatched: 12. The CDR3 spells CASSSLSGGLMGEQFF. The CDR3, as DNA: TGTGCCAGCAGCTCCCTTAGCGGGGGGTTAATGGGTGAGCAGTTCTTC.

This chain uses TRBV3-1 (or the pseudogene TRBV3-2) with TRBJ1-2; no reliable D call. The CDR3 has 14 amino acids. Trimming pared 0 bases from V and 6 bases from J, leaving 11 bases between. The germline V gene encodes CDR1 LGHDT and CDR2 YNNKEL (reference sequence). CDR3 sequence: CASSQDGGLNGYTF. The DNA for the CDR3 is TGTGCCAGCAGCCAAGATGGCGGGTTAAATGGCTACACCTTC.

This sequence joins TRBV5-1 and TRBJ2-2; the match to TRBD2 covers 8 bases. CDR1 SGHRS and CDR2 YFSETQ come from the germline V gene. This CDR3 contains 16 residues. Losses at the gene ends were 3 bases for V and 4 bases for J; bases not matched to a gene: 8. CDR3 coding DNA: TGCGCCAGCAGCTCGGACCCGGGGGGGAGCACCGGGGAGCTGTTTTTT. This gives the protein CASSSDPGGSTGELFF.

The rearrangement uses TRBV4-1 and TRBJ2-7, with D possibly being TRBD1 (6 bases). Between the trimmed V and J ends, which lost 1 base and 3 bases, there was a span of 10 bases. This CDR3 has 14 residues. Germline values: CDR1 MGHRA, CDR2 YSYEKL. DNA for the CDR3: TGCGCCAGCAGCCAAGCGGGACATAACTACGAGCAGTACTTC. The encoded protein is CASSQAGHNYEQYF.

The chain has TRBV6-5 and TRBJ2-3, with 10 bases lining up with TRBD2. Trimming cost V 3 bases and J 5 bases; bases outside gene matches: 8. This CDR3 has 16 residues. CDR1 and CDR2 from the germline V gene are MNHEY and SVGAGI. This CDR3 is CASSYRSGGRGDTQYF. DNA of the CDR3: TGTGCCAGCAGTTATCGTAGCGGGGGGCGGGGAGATACGCAGTATTTT.